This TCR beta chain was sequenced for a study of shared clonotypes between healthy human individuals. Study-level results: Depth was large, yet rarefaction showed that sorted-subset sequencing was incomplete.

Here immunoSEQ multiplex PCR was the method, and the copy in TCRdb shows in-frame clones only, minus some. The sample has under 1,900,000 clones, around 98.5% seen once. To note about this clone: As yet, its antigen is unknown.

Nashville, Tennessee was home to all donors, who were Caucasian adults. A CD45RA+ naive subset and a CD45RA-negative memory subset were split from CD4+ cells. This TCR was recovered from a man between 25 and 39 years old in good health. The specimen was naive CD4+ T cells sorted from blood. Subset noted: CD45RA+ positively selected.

Here the CDR3 DNA reads TGCGCCAGCAGCACGGGACGGTCCTACGAGCAGTACTTC. Translated: CASSTGRSYEQYF. The V gene is TRBV5-1, the J gene TRBJ2-7, with D perhaps given as TRBD1 or TRBD2 (5 bases each). The germline V gene has CDR1 SGHRS and CDR2 YFSETQ. This CDR3 contains 13 residues. The V end was cut by 4 bases, the J end by 1 base, with 9 bases between.